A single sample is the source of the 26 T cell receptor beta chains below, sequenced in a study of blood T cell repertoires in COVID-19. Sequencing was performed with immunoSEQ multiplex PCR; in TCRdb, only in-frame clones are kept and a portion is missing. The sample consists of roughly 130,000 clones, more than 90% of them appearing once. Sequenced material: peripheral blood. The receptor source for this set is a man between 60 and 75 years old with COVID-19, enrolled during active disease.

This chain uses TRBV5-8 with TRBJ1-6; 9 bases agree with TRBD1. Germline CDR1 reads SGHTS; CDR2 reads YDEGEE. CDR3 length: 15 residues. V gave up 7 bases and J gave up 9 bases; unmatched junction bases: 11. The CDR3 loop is CASRSNRGRGSPLHF. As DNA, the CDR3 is TGTGCCAGCCGATCGAACAGGGGGCGGGGTTCACCCCTCCACTTT.

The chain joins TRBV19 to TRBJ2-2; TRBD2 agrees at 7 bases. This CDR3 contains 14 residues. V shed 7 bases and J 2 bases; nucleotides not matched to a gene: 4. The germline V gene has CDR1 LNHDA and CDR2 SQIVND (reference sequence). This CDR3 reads CASKAGVNTGELFF. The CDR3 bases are TGTGCCAGTAAGGCGGGAGTAAACACCGGGGAGCTGTTTTTT.

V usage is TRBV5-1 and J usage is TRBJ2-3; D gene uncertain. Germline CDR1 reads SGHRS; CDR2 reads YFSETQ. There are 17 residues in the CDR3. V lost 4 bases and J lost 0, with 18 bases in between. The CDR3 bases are TGCGCCAGCAGCCCGCGCCCGTCCCAACCTAGCACAGATACGCAGTATTTT. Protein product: CASSPRPSQPSTDTQYF.

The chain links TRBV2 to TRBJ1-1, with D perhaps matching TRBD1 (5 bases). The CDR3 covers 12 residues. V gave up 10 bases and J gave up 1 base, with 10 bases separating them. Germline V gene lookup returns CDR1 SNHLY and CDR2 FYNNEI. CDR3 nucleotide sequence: TGTGCCACTCCAACAGGGAACACTGAAGCTTTCTTT. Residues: CATPTGNTEAFF.

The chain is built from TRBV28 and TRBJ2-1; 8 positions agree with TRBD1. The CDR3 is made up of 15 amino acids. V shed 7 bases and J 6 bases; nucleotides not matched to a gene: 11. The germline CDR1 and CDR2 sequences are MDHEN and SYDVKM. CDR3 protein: CASTPPTGVGNEQFF. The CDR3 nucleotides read TGTGCCAGCACCCCCCCGACAGGGGTTGGCAATGAGCAGTTCTTC.

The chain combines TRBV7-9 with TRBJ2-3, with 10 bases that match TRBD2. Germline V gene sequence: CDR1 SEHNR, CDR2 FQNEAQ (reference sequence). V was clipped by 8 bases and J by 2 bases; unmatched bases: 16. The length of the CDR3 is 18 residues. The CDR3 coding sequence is TGTGCCAGCGGCTCCCCTCCTACCGGGACTAGCGCCACAGATACGCAGTATTTT. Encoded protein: CASGSPPTGTSATDTQYF.

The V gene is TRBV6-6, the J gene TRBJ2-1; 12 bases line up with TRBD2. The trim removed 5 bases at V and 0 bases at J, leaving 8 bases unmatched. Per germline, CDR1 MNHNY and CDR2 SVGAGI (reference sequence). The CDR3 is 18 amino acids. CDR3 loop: CASSRTSGNPRSYNEQFF. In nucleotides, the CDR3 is TGTGCCAGCAGTCGGACTAGCGGGAACCCTCGCTCCTACAATGAGCAGTTCTTC.

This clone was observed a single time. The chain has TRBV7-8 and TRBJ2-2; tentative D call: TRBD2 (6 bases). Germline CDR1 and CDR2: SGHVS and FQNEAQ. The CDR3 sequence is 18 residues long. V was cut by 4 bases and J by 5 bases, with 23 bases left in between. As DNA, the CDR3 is TGTGCCAGCAGCTGGGTGGGGGGAATTGAAGTGTGGACCGGGGAGCTGTTTTTT. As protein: CASSWVGGIEVWTGELFF.

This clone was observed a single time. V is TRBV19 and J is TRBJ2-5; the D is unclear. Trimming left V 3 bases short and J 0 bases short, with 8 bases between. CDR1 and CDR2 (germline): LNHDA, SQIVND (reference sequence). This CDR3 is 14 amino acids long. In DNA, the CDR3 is TGTGCCAGTAGTATGATCACGGACCAAGAGACCCAGTACTTC. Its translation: CASSMITDQETQYF.

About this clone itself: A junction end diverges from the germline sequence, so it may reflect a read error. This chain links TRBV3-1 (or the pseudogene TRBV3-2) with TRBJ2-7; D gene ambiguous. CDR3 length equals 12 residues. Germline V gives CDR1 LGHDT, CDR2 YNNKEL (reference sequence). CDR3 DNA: TGTGCCAGCAGCAAAGACGGGTACGAGCAGTACTTC. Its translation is CASSKDGYEQYF.

The CDR3 DNA is TGCGCCAGCAGAATCGGAGGTGCTCTCCACTTT. This encodes CASRIGGALHF. The genes are TRBV4-1 and TRBJ1-6; the D is unclear. The CDR3 contains 11 residues. Germline V gene sequence: CDR1 MGHRA, CDR2 YSYEKL. The V and J ends lost 6 bases and 16 bases respectively, with 13 bases between them.

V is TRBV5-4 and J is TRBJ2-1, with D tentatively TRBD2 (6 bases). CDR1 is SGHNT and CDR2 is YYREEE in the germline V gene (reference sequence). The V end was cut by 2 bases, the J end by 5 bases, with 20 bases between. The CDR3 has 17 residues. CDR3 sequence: CASSFPVGGLQDNEQFF. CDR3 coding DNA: TGTGCCAGCAGCTTCCCGGTCGGGGGTCTTCAGGACAATGAGCAGTTCTTC.

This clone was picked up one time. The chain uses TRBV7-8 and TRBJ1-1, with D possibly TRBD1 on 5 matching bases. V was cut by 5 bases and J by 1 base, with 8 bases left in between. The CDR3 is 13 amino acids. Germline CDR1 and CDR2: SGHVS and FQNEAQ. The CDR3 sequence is CASSAQENTEAFF. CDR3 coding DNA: TGTGCCAGCAGCGCACAGGAGAACACTGAAGCTTTCTTT. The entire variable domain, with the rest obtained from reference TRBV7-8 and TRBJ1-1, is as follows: GAGVSQSPRYKVAKRGQDVALRCDPISGHVSLFWYQQALGQGPEFLTYFQNEAQLDKSGLPSDRFFAERPEGSVSTLKIQRTQQEDSAVYLCASSAQENTEAFFGQGTRLTVV.

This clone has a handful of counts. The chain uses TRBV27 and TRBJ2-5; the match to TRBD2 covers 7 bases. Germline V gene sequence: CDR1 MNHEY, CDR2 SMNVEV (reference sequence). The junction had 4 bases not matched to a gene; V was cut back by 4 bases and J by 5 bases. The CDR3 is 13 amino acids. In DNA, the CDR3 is TGTGCCAGCAGTTCGCGGGAGAGGGAGACCCAGTACTTC. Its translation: CASSSRERETQYF.

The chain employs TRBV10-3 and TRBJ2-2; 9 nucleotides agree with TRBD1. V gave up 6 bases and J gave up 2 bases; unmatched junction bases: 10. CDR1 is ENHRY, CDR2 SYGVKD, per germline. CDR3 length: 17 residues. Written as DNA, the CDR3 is TGTGCCATCAGCGGTGGGACAGGGAGGATAAACACCGGGGAGCTGTTTTTT. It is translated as CAISGGTGRINTGELFF.

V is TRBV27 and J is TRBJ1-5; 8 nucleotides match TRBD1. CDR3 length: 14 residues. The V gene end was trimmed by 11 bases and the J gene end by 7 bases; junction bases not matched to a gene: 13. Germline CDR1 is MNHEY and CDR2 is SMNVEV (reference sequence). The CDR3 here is CAAGGSGGGQPQHF. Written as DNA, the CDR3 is TGTGCCGCAGGTGGGTCAGGGGGCGGGCAGCCCCAGCATTTT.

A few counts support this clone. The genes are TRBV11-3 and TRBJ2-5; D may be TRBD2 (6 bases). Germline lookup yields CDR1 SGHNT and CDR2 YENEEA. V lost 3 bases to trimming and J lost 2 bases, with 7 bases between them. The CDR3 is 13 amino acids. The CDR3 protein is CASSFSGQETQYF. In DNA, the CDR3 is TGTGCCAGCAGCTTTAGCGGACAAGAGACCCAGTACTTC.

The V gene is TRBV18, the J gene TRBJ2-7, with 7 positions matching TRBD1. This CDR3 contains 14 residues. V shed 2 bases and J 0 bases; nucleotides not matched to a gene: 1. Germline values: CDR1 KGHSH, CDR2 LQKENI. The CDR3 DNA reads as TGTGCCAGCTCACCAGGGACAGTCTCCTACGAGCAGTACTTC. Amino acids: CASSPGTVSYEQYF. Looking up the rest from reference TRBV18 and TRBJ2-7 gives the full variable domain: NAGVMQNPRHLVRRRGQEARLRCSPMKGHSHVYWYRQLPEEGLKFMVYLQKENIIDESGMPKERFSAEFPKEGPSILRIQQVVRGDSAAYFCASSPGTVSYEQYFGPGTRLTVT.

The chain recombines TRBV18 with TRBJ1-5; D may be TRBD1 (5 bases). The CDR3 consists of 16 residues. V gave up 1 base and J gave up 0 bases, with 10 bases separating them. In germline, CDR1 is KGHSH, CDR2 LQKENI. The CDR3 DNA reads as TGTGCCAGCTCACCACGGCGGGGGGATAGCAATCAGCCCCAGCATTTT. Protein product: CASSPRRGDSNQPQHF.

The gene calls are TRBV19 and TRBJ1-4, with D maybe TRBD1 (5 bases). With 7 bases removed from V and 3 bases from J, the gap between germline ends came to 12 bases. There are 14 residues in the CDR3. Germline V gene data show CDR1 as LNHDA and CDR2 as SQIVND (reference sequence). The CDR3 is CASTRDLANEKLFF. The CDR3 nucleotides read TGTGCCAGTACCAGGGATTTGGCTAATGAAAAACTGTTTTTT.

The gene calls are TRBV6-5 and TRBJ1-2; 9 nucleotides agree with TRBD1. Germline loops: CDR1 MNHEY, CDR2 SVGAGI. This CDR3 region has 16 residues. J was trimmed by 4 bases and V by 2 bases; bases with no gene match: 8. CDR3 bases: TGTGCCAGCAGTTACGCGTCCGGGACAGGGACCTATGGCTACACCTTC. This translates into CASSYASGTGTYGYTF.

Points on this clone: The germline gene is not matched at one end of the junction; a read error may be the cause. The CDR3 sequence: CATSRDTAVPEAFF. Written as DNA, the CDR3 is TGTGCCACCAGTCGGGACACGGCGGTTCCTGAAGCTTTCTTT. The chain carries TRBV6-5 and TRBJ1-1; D possibly corresponds to TRBD1 (6 bases). The length of the CDR3 is 14 residues. CDR1 is MNHEY, CDR2 SVGAGI, per germline.

For the CDR3, the DNA is TGTGCCAGCAGGCCGGCGGGACAGGGTGGAGAGACCCAGTACTTC. Translation gives CASRPAGQGGETQYF. This rearrangement joins TRBV27 to TRBJ2-5; 9 nucleotides line up with TRBD1. The CDR3 sequence is 15 residues long. The germline V gene encodes CDR1 MNHEY and CDR2 SMNVEV (reference sequence). The trim removed 6 bases at V and 4 bases at J, leaving 9 bases unmatched.

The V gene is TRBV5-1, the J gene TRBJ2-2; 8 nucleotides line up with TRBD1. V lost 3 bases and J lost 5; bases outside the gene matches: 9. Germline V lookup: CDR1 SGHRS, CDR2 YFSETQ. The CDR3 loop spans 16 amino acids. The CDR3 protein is CASSYGTGIATGELFF. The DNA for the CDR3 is TGCGCCAGCAGCTACGGGACAGGAATAGCTACCGGGGAGCTGTTTTTT. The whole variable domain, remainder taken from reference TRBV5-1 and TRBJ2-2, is KAGVTQTPRYLIKTRGQQVTLSCSPISGHRSVSWYQQTPGQGLQFLFEYFSETQRNKGNFPGRFSGRQFSNSRSEMNVSTLELGDSALYLCASSYGTGIATGELFFGEGSRLTVL.

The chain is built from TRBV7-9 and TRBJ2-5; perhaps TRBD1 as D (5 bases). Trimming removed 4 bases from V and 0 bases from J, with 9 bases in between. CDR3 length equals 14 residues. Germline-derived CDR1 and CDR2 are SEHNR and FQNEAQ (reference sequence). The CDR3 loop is CASSSDTHQETQYF. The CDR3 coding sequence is TGTGCCAGCAGCTCGGACACACACCAAGAGACCCAGTACTTC.

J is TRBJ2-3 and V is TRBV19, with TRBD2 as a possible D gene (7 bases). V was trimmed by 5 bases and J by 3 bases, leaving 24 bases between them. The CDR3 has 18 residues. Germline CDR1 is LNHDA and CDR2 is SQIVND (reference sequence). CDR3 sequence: CASSPPLGREQGTDTQYF. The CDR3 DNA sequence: TGTGCCAGTAGTCCGCCCTTAGGGCGGGAGCAGGGGACAGATACGCAGTATTTT. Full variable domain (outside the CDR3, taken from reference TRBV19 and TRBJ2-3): DGGITQSPKYLFRKEGQNVTLSCEQNLNHDAMYWYRQDPGQGLRLIYYSQIVNDFQKGDIAEGYSVSREKKESFPLTVTSAQKNPTAFYLCASSPPLGREQGTDTQYFGPGTRLTVL.